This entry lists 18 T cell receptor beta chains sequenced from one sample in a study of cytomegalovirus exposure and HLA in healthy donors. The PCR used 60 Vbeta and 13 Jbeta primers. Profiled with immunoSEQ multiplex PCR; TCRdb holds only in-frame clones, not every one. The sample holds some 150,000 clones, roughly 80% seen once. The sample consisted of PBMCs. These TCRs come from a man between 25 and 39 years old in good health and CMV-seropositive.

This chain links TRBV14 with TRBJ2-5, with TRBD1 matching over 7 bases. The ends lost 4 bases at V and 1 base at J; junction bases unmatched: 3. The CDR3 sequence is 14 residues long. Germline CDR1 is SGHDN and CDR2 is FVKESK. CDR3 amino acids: CASSLGQVQETQYF. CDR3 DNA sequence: TGTGCCAGCAGCCTCGGACAGGTCCAAGAGACCCAGTACTTC.

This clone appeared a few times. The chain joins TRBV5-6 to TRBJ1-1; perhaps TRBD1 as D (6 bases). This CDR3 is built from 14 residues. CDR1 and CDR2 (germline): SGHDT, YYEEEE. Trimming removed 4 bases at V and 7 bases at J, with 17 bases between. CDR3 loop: CASSGTHVRREAFF. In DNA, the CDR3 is TGTGCCAGCAGCGGGACACATGTTCGCCGTGAAGCTTTCTTT.

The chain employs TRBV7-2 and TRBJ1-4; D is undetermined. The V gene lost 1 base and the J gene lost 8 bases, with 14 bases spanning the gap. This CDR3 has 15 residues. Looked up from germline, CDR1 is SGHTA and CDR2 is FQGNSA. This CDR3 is CASSLDSVRGEKLFF. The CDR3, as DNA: TGTGCCAGCAGCTTAGACTCGGTGCGAGGCGAAAAACTGTTTTTT.

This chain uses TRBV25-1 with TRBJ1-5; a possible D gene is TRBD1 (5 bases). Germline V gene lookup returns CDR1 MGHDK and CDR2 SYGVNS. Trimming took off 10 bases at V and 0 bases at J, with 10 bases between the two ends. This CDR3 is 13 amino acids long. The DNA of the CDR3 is TGTGCCACGCAGGGAAATAGCAATCAGCCCCAGCATTTT. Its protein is CATQGNSNQPQHF.

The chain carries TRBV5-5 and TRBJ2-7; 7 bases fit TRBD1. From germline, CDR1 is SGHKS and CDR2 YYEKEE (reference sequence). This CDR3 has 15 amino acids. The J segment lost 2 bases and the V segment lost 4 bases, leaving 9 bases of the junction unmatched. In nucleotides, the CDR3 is TGTGCCAGCAGCCCTCCCCCCGGGACAGCCTACGAGCAGTACTTC. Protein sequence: CASSPPPGTAYEQYF.

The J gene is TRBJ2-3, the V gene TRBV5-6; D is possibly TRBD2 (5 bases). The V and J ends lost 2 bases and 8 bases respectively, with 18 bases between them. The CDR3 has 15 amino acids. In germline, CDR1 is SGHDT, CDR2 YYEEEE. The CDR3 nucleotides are TGTGCCAGCAGCTTAGCGGCCCAAAACATTCGTACGCAGTATTTT. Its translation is CASSLAAQNIRTQYF.

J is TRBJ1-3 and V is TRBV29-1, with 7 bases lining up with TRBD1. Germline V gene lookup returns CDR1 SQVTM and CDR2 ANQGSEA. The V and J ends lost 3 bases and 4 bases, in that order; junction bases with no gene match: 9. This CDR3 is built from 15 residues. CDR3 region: CSVEGREGAGNTIYF. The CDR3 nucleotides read TGCAGCGTTGAGGGTCGGGAGGGGGCGGGAAACACCATATATTTT.

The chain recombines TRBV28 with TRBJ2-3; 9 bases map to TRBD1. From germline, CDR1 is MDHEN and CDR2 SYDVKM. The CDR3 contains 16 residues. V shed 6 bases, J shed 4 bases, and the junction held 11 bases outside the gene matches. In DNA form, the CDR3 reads TGTGCCAGCAGATTCACCGGGACAGGGTACCCAGATACGCAGTATTTT. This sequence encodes CASRFTGTGYPDTQYF.

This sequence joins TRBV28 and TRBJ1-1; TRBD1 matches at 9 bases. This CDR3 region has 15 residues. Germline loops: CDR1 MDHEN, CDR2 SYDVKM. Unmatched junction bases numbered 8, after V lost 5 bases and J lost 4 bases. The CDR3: CASSPTGGLSTEAFF. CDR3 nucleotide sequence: TGTGCCAGCAGTCCGACAGGGGGACTGAGCACTGAAGCTTTCTTT.

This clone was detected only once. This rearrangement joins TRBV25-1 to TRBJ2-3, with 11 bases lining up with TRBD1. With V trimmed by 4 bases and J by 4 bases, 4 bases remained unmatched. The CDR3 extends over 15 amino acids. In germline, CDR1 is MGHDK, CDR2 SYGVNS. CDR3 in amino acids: CASSARGQGADTQYF. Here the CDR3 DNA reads TGTGCCAGCAGTGCTAGGGGACAGGGGGCAGATACGCAGTATTTT. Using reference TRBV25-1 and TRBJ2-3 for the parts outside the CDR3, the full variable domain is EADIYQTPRYLVIGTGKKITLECSQTMGHDKMYWYQQDPGMELHLIHYSYGVNSTEKGDLSSESTVSRIRTEHFPLTLESARPSHTSQYLCASSARGQGADTQYFGPGTRLTVL.

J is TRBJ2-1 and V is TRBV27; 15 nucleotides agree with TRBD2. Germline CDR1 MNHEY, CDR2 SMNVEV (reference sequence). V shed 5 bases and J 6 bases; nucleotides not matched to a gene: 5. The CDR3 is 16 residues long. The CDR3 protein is CASSHGLAGGGNEQFF. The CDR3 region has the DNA TGTGCCAGCAGTCACGGACTAGCGGGAGGGGGCAATGAGCAGTTCTTC.

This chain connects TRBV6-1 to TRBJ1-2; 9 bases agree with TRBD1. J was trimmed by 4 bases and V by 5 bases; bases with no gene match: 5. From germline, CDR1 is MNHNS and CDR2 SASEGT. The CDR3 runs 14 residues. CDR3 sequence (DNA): TGTGCCAGCAGTCTCCGGGACAGGGCCTATGGCTACACCTTC. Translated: CASSLRDRAYGYTF.

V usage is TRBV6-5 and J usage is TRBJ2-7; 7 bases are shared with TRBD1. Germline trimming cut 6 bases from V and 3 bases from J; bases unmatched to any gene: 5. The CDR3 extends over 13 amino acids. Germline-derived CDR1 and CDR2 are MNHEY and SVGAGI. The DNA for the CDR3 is TGTGCCAGCAGGACAGGGTCCCACTACGAGCAGTACTTC. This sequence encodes CASRTGSHYEQYF.

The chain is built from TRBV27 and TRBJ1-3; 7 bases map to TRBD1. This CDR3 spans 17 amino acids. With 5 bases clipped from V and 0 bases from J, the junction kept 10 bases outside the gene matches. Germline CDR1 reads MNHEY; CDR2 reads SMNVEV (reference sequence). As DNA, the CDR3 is TGTGCCAGCAGTAGAACGCGGGACAGTCCCTCTGGAAACACCATATATTTT. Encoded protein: CASSRTRDSPSGNTIYF.

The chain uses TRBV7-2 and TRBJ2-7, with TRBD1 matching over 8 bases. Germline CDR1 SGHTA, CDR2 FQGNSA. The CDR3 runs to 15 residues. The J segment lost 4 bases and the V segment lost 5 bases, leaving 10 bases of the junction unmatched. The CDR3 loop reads CASSTSGTGGYEQYF. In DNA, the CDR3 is TGTGCCAGCAGCACATCCGGGACAGGCGGATACGAGCAGTACTTC. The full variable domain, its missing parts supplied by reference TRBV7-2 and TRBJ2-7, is GAGVSQSPSNKVTEKGKDVELRCDPISGHTALYWYRQSLGQGLEFLIYFQGNSAPDKSGLPSDRFSAERTGGSVSTLTIQRTQQEDSAVYLCASSTSGTGGYEQYFGPGTRLTVT.

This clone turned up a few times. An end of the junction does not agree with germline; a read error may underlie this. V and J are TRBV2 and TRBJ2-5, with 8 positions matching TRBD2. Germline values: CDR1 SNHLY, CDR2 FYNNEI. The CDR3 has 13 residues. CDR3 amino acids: CASREAGAETQYF. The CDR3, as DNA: TGTGCCAGCCGTGAAGCGGGAGCCGAGACCCAGTACTTC.

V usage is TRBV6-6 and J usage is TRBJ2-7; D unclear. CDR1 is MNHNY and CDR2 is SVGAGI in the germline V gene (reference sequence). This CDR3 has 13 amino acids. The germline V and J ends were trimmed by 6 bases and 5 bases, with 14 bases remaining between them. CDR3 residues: CASRTRVQDEQYF. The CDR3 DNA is TGTGCCAGCAGAACACGTGTTCAGGACGAGCAGTACTTC.

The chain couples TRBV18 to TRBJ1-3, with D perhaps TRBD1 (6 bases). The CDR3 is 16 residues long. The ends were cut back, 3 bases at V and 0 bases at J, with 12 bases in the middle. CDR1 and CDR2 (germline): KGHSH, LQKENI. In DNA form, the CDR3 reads TGTGCCAGCTCACCCCCAGGGGCCAGCTCTGGAAACACCATATATTTT. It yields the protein CASSPPGASSGNTIYF.